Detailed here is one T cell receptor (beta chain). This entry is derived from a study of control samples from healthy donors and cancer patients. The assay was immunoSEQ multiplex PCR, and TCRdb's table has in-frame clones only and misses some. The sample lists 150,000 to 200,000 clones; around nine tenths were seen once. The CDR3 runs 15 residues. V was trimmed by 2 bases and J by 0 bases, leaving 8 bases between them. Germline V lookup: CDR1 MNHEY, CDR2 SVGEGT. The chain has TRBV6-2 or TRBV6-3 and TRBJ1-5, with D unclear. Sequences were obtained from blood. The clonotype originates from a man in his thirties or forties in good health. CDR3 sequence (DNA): TGTGCCAGCAGTTACAGCCCGTATAGCAATCAGCCCCAGCATTTT. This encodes CASSYSPYSNQPQHF.